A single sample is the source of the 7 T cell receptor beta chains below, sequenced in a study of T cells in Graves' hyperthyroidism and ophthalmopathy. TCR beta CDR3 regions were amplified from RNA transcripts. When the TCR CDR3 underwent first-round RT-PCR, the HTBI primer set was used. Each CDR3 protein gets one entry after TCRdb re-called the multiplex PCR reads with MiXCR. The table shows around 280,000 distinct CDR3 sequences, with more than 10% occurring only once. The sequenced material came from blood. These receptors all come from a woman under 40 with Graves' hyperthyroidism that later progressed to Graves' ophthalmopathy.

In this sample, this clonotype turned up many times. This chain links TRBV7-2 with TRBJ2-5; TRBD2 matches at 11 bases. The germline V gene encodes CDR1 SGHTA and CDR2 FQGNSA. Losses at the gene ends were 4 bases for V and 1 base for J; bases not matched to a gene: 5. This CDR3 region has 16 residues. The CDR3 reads CASSSGTSGLQETQYF. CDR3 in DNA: TGTGCCAGCAGCTCCGGGACTAGCGGCCTCCAAGAGACCCAGTACTTC.

The CDR3 region has the DNA TGTGCCACCAGCAGAGGGTCGGGGGGGTGGGGGGCCAGCAATCAGCCCCAGCATTTT. Translated: CATSRGSGGWGASNQPQHF. The rearrangement uses TRBV15 and TRBJ1-5, with D possibly matching TRBD1 (6 bases). Trimming removed 1 base from V and 1 base from J, with 20 bases in between. Germline-derived CDR1 and CDR2 are LNHNV and YYDKDF (reference sequence). CDR3 length: 19 residues.

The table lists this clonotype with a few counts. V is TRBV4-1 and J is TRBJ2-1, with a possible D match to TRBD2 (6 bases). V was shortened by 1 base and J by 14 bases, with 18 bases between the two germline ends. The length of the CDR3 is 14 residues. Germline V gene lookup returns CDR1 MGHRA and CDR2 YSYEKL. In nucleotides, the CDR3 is TGCGCCAGCAGCCAAGTGTCGGGAGCGGACGATGAGTTCTTC. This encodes CASSQVSGADDEFF.

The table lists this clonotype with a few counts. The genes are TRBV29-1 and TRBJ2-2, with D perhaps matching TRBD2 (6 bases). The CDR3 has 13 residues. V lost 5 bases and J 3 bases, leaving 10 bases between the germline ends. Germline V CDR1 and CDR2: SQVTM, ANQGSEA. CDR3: CSVSWGDTGELFF. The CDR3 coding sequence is TGCAGCGTTTCGTGGGGGGACACCGGGGAGCTGTTTTTT.

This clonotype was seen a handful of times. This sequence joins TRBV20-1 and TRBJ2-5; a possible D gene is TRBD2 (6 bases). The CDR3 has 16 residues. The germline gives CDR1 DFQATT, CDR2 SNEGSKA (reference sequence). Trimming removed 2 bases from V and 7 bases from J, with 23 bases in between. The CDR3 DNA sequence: TGCAGTGCTAGACCCGGTGGGGGAGGCGTAGGGAGGACCCAGTACTTC. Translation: CSARPGGGGVGRTQYF.

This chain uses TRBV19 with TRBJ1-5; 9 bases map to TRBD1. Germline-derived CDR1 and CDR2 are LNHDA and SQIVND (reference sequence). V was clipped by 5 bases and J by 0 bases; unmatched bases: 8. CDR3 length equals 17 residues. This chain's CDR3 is CASSVTGGSDSNQPQHF. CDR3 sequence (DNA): TGTGCCAGTAGTGTCACAGGGGGCTCGGATAGCAATCAGCCCCAGCATTTT.

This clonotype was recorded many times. The CDR3 DNA follows: TGTGCCAGCAGTTTGGAAGGGGGAGGTGAAAAACTGTTTTTT. This encodes CASSLEGGGEKLFF. The chain uses TRBV7-6 and TRBJ1-4, with D tentatively TRBD1 (6 bases). The CDR3 has 14 amino acids. Trimming took 6 bases from V and 7 from J, leaving 15 bases between them. Germline V CDR1 and CDR2: SGHVS, FNYEAQ.